These T cell receptor beta chains were read from a single sample in a study of identical twins. TCRdb re-analysed the 5' RACE reads in MiXCR, keeping a single row per CDR3 protein. The data contain 600,000 to 850,000 distinct CDR3 sequences, around a sixth of them singletons. The same data also contributed to another study, on T cells expressing NK-cell markers.

The sequenced material came from PBMCs. All receptors come from a woman under 30 in good health. The CDR3 runs from the conserved cysteine through the conserved F or W. Each record gives: clone size, V gene, D gene, J gene, CDR3 protein, CDR3 DNA. A D gene is named only where the DNA matches it firmly. A clone size is listed for some rows: how often the clone was seen (once, few, many), or a class if it is expanded.

.	TRBV9	.	TRBJ2-1	CASSVEGEVGEQFF	TGTGCCAGCAGCGTAGAAGGGGAAGTAGGTGAGCAGTTCTTC
few	TRBV20-1	.	TRBJ1-2	CSARYGEDGYTF	TGCAGTGCTAGATACGGGGAGGACGGCTACACCTTC
many	TRBV5-6	.	TRBJ2-1	CASSLVGNYNEQFF	TGTGCCAGCAGCTTAGTCGGGAACTACAATGAGCAGTTCTTC
many	TRBV12-3/TRBV12-4	.	TRBJ2-1	CASSLLNGHYNEQFF	TGTGCCAGCAGTTTATTGAATGGGCACTACAATGAGCAGTTCTTC
.	TRBV7-2	.	TRBJ1-2	CASRNDGNYGYTF	TGTGCCAGCAGAAACGACGGGAACTATGGCTACACCTTC
.	TRBV29-1	TRBD1	TRBJ2-3	CSVEGWQGATQKVLSSTDTQYF	TGCAGCGTTGAAGGATGGCAGGGGGCGACGCAAAAGGTCCTCAGTAGCACAGATACGCAGTATTTT
.	TRBV6-5	.	TRBJ2-1	CASSSLERISNEQFF	TGTGCCAGCAGTTCCCTGGAGCGGATTAGCAATGAGCAGTTCTTC
.	TRBV7-3	.	TRBJ2-3	CASSVTRTDTQYF	TGTGCCAGCAGCGTGACTCGCACAGATACGCAGTATTTT
few	TRBV15	.	TRBJ2-2	CATSRVGHYTGELFF	TGTGCCACCAGCAGAGTGGGACACTACACCGGGGAGCTGTTTTTT
.	TRBV6-2/TRBV6-3	.	TRBJ2-2	CASSAQGDGELFF	TGTGCCAGCAGTGCACAGGGAGACGGGGAGCTGTTTTTT
.	TRBV5-1	.	TRBJ2-7	CASSLAQGGGEQYF	TGCGCCAGCAGCTTGGCACAGGGAGGAGGAGAGCAGTACTTC
few	TRBV6-1	.	TRBJ2-3	CASSTGISTDTQYF	TGTGCCAGCAGCACGGGGATTAGCACAGATACGCAGTATTTT
once	TRBV11-1	TRBD1	TRBJ2-3	CASSLGHRGAASTDTQYF	TGTGCCAGCAGCTTAGGACACAGGGGAGCGGCCTCCACAGATACGCAGTATTTT
.	TRBV7-2	.	TRBJ2-7	CASSSSTRYEQYF	TGTGCCAGCAGCTCAAGTACCCGGTACGAGCAGTACTTC
few	TRBV20-1	.	TRBJ2-7	CSAILAAGREGWGEQYF	TGCAGTGCTATACTTGCGGCGGGGCGCGAGGGGTGGGGGGAGCAGTACTTC
.	TRBV5-6	.	TRBJ1-5	CASSLRAGRGNQPQHF	TGTGCCAGCAGCTTGAGGGCAGGTCGCGGCAATCAGCCCCAGCATTTT
few	TRBV12-3/TRBV12-4	.	TRBJ2-3	CASSFERITDTQYF	TGTGCCAGCAGTTTCGAGCGGATCACAGATACGCAGTATTTT
few	TRBV5-5	.	TRBJ1-2	CASSFQNYGYTF	TGTGCCAGCAGCTTCCAGAACTATGGCTACACCTTC
few	TRBV7-7	TRBD1	TRBJ2-2	CASSLSGQDTGELFF	TGTGCCAGCAGCTTAAGCGGACAGGACACCGGGGAGCTGTTTTTT
few	TRBV12-3/TRBV12-4	.	TRBJ1-1	CASIQDMANTEAFF	TGTGCCAGCATCCAGGACATGGCTAACACTGAAGCTTTCTTT
few	TRBV6-1	TRBD2	TRBJ2-7	CASIPGGLHEQYF	TGTGCCAGCATTCCGGGGGGGCTCCACGAGCAGTACTTC
.	TRBV15	TRBD2	TRBJ2-5	CATSRGTSGVQETQYF	TGTGCCACCAGCAGAGGAACTAGCGGGGTCCAAGAGACCCAGTACTTC
few	TRBV7-9	.	TRBJ2-3	CASGLSTDTQYF	TGTGCCAGCGGCTTGAGTACGGATACGCAGTATTTT
few	TRBV20-1	TRBD1	TRBJ1-2	CSGRRQGYGYTF	TGCAGTGGAAGGAGACAGGGATATGGCTACACCTTC
once	TRBV5-1	.	TRBJ2-5	CASSLGGPRKETQYF	TGCGCCAGCAGCTTGGGCGGGCCTCGCAAAGAGACCCAGTACTTC
.	TRBV5-1	.	TRBJ2-7	CASSVSGVSYEQYF	TGCGCCAGCAGCGTATCAGGGGTCTCCTACGAGCAGTACTTC
few	TRBV24-1	.	TRBJ2-2	CATSRSGTTNTGELFF	TGTGCCACCTCCAGATCCGGGACAACGAACACCGGGGAGCTGTTTTTT
few	TRBV6-5	.	TRBJ1-1	CASSYSRPGPLATEAFF	TGTGCCAGCAGTTACTCCCGACCTGGGCCCTTGGCCACTGAAGCTTTCTTT
.	TRBV18	.	TRBJ2-3	CASSPPDGTDTQYF	TGTGCCAGCTCACCACCGGACGGAACAGATACGCAGTATTTT
many	TRBV20-1	.	TRBJ2-1	CSASLLGRQYNEQFF	TGCAGTGCTAGCCTGTTGGGCCGGCAGTACAATGAGCAGTTCTTC
many	TRBV7-3	.	TRBJ1-1	CASSLHPSENTEAFF	TGTGCCAGCAGCTTGCACCCTTCCGAGAACACTGAAGCTTTCTTT
.	TRBV20-1	.	TRBJ2-1	CSARTGLNEQFF	TGCAGTGCTAGGACAGGCTTAAATGAGCAGTTCTTC
.	TRBV5-5	.	TRBJ1-2	CASRGPTEYGYTF	TGTGCCAGCAGGGGACCCACCGAGTATGGCTACACCTTC
.	TRBV5-1	.	TRBJ2-3	CASSLRKLGRTDTQYF	TGCGCCAGCAGCTTGAGAAAACTAGGTCGCACAGATACGCAGTATTTT
few	TRBV12-3/TRBV12-4	TRBD2	TRBJ2-3	CASGTSGGLDTQYF	TGTGCCAGCGGGACTAGCGGGGGCTTAGATACGCAGTATTTT